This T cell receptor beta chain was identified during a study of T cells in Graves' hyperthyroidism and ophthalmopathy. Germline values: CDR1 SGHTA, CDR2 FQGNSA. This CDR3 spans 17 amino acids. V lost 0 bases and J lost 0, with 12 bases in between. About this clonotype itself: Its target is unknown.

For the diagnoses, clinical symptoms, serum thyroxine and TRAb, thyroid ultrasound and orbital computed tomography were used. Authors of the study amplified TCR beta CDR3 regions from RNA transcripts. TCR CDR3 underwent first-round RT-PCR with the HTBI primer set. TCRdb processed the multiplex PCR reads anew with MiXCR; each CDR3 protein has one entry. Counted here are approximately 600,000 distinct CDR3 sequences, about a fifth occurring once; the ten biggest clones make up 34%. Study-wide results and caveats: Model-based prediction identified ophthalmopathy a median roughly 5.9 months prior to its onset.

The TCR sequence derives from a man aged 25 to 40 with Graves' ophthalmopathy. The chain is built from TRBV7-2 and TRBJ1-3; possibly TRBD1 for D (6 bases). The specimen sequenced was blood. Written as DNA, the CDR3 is TGTGCCAGCAGCTTAGCTACAGGGAGCTACTCTGGAAACACCATATATTTT. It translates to CASSLATGSYSGNTIYF. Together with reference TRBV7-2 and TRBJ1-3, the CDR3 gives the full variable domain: GAGVSQSPSNKVTEKGKDVELRCDPISGHTALYWYRQSLGQGLEFLIYFQGNSAPDKSGLPSDRFSAERTGGSVSTLTIQRTQQEDSAVYLCASSLATGSYSGNTIYFGEGSWLTVV.